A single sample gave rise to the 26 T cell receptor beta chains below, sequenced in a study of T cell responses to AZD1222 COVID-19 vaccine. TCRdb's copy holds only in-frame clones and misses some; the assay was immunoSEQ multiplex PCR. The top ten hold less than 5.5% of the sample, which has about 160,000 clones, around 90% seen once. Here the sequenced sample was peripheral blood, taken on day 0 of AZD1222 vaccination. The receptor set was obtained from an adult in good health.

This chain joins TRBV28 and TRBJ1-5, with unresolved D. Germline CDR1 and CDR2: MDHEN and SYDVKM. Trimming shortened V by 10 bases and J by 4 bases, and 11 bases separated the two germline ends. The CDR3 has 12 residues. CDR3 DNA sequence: TGTGCCATCACCACGGGAAATCAGCCCCAGCATTTT. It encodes CAITTGNQPQHF.

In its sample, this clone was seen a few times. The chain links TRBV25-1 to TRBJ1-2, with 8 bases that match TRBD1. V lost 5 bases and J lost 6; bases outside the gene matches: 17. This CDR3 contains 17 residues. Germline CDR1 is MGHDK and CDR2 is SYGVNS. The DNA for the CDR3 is TGTGCCAGCAGTCTTCCCGGGGATTCAGGGGGCGGTAATGGCTACACCTTC. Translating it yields CASSLPGDSGGGNGYTF.

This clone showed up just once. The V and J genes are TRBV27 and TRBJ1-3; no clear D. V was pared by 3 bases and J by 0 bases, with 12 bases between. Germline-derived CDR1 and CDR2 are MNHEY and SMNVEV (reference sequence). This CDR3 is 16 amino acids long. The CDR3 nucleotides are TGTGCCAGCAGTTTTCCCGGGGATAGCTCTGGAAACACCATATATTTT. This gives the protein CASSFPGDSSGNTIYF.

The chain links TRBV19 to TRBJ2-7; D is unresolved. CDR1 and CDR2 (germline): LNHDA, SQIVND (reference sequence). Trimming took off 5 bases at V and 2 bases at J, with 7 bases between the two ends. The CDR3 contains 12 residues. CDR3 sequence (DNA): TGTGCCAGTAGTCCGCGCCCCTACGAGCAGTACTTC. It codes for CASSPRPYEQYF.

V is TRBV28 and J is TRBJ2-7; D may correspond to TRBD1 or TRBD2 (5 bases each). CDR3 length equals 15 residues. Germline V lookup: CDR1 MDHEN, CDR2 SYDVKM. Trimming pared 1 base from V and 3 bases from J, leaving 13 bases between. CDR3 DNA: TGTGCCAGCAGTTTATCCGGGACGGGTCTCTACGAGCAGTACTTC. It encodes CASSLSGTGLYEQYF.

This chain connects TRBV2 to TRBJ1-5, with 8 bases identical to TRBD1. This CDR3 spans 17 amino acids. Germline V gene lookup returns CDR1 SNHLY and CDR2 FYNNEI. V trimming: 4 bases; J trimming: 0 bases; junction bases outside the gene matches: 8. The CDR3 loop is CASSGTGRTYSNQPQHF. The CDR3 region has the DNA TGTGCCAGCAGTGGGACAGGGAGAACCTATAGCAATCAGCCCCAGCATTTT. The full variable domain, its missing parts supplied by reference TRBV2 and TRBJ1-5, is EPEVTQTPSHQVTQMGQEVILRCVPISNHLYFYWYRQILGQKVEFLVSFYNNEISEKSEIFDDQFSVERPDGSNFTLKIRSTKLEDSAMYFCASSGTGRTYSNQPQHFGDGTRLSIL.

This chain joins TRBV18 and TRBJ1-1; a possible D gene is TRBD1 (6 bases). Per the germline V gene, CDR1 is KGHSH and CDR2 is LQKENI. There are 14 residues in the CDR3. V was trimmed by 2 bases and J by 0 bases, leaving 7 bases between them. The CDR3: CASSPDRMNTEAFF. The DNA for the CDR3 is TGTGCCAGCTCACCAGACAGGATGAACACTGAAGCTTTCTTT.

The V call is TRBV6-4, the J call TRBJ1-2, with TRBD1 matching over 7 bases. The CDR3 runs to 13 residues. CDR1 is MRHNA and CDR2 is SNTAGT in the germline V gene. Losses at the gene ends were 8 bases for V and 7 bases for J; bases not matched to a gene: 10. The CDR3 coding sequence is TGTGCCAGCTGCCGGGACAGTGTATTTGGCTACACCTTC. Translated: CASCRDSVFGYTF.

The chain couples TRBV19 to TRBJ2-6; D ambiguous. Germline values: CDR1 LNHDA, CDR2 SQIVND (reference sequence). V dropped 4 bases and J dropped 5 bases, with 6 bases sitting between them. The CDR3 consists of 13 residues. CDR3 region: CASSKTWANVLTF. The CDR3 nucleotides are TGTGCCAGTAGTAAGACCTGGGCCAACGTCCTGACTTTC.

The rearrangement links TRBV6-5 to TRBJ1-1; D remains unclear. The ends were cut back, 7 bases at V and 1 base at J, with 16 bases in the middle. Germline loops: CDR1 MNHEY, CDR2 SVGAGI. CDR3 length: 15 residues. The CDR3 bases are TGTGCCAGCACTCCCCTAACGACAACGAACACTGAAGCTTTCTTT. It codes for CASTPLTTTNTEAFF.

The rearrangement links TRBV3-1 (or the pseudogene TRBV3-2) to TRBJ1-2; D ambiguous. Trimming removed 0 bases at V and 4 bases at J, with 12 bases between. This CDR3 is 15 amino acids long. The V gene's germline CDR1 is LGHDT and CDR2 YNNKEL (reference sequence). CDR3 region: CASSQERGRGYGYTF. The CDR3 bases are TGTGCCAGCAGCCAAGAGCGAGGCCGGGGCTATGGCTACACCTTC.

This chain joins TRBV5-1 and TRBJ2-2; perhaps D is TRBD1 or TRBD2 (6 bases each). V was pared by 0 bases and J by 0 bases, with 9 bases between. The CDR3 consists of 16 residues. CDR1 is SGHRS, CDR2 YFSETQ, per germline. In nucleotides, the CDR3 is TGCGCCAGCAGCTTGGAGGGGGGTGCGAACACCGGGGAGCTGTTTTTT. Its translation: CASSLEGGANTGELFF.

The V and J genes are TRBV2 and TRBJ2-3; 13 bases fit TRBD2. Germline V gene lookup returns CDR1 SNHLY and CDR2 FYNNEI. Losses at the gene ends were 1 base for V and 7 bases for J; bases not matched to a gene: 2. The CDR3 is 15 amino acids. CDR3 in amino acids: CASSEVTSGRNTQYF. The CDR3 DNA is TGTGCCAGCAGTGAAGTGACTAGCGGGAGGAATACGCAGTATTTT.

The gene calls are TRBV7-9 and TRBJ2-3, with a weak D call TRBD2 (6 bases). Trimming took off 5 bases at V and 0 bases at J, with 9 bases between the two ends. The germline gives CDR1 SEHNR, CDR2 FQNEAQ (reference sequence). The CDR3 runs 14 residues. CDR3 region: CASSPGGSTDTQYF. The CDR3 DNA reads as TGTGCCAGCAGCCCCGGGGGTAGCACAGATACGCAGTATTTT.

CDR3: CATSRPPSGTGNTQYF. The CDR3 DNA reads TGTGCCACCAGCAGACCCCCTTCAGGGACAGGGAATACGCAGTATTTT. This chain connects TRBV15 to TRBJ2-3; 9 nucleotides agree with TRBD1. Germline-derived CDR1 and CDR2 are LNHNV and YYDKDF (reference sequence). V trimming: 2 bases; J trimming: 7 bases; junction bases outside the gene matches: 10. This CDR3 region has 16 residues.

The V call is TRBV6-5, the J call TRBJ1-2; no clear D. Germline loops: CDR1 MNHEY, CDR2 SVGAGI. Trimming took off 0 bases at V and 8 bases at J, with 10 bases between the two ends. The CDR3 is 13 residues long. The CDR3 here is CASSYSDSGGYTF. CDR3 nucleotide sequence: TGTGCCAGCAGTTACTCGGACTCCGGAGGCTACACCTTC.

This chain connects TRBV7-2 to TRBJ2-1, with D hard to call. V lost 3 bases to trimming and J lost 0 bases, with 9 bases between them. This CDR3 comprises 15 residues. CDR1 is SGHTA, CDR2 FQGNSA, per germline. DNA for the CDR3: TGTGCCAGCAGCTTCACACTGAGCTCCTACAATGAGCAGTTCTTC. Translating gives CASSFTLSSYNEQFF.

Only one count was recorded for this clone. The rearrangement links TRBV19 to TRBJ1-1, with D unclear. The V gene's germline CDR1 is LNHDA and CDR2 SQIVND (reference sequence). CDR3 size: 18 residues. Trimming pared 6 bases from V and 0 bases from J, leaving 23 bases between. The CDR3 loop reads CASSRRPRAVSMNTEAFF. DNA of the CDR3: TGTGCCAGTAGCCGTAGGCCACGGGCGGTTAGCATGAACACTGAAGCTTTCTTT.

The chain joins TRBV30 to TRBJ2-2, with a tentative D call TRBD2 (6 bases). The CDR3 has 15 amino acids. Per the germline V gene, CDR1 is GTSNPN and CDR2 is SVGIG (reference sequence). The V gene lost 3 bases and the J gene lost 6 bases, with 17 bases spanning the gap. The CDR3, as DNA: TGTGCCTGGAGCCGCGCGGGACTCCTTGCCGGGGAGCTGTTTTTT. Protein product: CAWSRAGLLAGELFF.

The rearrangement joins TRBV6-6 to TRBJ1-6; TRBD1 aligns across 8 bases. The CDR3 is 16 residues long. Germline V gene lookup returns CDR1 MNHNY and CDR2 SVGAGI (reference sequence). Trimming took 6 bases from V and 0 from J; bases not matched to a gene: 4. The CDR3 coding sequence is TGTGCCAGCAGCCCCGACAGGGGCTCCTATAATTCACCCCTCCACTTT. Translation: CASSPDRGSYNSPLHF.

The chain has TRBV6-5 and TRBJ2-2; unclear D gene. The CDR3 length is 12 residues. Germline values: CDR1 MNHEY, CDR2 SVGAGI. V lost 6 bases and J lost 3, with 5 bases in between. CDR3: CASSSYTGELFF. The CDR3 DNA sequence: TGTGCCAGCAGCTCCTACACCGGGGAGCTGTTTTTT.

The CDR3 nucleotides read TGTGCCAGCTCACCGTTTACAATTGGACTAGCGGGTAATGAGCAGTTCTTC. It translates to CASSPFTIGLAGNEQFF. The rearrangement links TRBV18 to TRBJ2-1; TRBD2 agrees at 11 bases. The V gene's germline CDR1 is KGHSH and CDR2 LQKENI. With 3 bases clipped from V and 7 bases from J, the junction kept 11 bases outside the gene matches. This CDR3 comprises 17 residues.

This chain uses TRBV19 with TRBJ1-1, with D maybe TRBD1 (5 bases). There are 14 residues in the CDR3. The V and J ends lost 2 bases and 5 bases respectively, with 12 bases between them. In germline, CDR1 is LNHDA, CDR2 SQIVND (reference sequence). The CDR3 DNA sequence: TGTGCCAGTAGTATATGGGGGGAAACGACTGAAGCTTTCTTT. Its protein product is CASSIWGETTEAFF.

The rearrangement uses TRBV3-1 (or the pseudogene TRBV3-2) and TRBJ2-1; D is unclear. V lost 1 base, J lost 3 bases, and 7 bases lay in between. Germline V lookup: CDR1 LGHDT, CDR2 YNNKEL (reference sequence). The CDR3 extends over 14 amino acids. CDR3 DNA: TGTGCCAGCAGCCAAGGAATTAGCTACAATGAGCAGTTCTTC. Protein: CASSQGISYNEQFF.

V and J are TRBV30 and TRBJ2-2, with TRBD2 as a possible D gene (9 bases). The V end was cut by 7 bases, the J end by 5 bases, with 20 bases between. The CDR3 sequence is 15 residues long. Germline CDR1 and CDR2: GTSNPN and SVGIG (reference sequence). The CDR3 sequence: CAFQGASGVTGELFF. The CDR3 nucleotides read TGTGCCTTTCAGGGGGCTAGCGGGGTTACCGGGGAGCTGTTTTTT.

The CDR3 sequence is CASSLRGAPSGSSYNEQFF. The CDR3 DNA is TGTGCCAGCAGCCTGAGGGGGGCGCCTAGCGGGAGTTCCTACAATGAGCAGTTCTTC. J is TRBJ2-1 and V is TRBV11-2; 10 bases match TRBD2. The CDR3 sequence is 19 residues long. Germline assignment: CDR1 SGHAT and CDR2 FQNNGV. V trimming: 5 bases; J trimming: 1 base; junction bases outside the gene matches: 14.